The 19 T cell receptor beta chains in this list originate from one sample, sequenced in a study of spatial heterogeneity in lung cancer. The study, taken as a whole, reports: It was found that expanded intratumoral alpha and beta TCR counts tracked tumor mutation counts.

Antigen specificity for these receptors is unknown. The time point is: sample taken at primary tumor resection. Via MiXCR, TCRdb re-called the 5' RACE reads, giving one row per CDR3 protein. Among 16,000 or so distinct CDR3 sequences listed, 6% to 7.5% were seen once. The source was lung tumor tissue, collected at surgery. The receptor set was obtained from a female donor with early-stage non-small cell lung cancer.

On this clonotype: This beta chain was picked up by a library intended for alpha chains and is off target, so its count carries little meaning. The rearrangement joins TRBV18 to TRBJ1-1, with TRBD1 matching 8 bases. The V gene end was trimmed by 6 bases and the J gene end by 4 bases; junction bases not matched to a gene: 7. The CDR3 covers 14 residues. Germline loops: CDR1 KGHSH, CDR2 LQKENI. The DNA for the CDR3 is TGTGCCAGCTCCCGACAGGGGCCCGGCACTGAAGCTTTCTTT. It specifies CASSRQGPGTEAFF.

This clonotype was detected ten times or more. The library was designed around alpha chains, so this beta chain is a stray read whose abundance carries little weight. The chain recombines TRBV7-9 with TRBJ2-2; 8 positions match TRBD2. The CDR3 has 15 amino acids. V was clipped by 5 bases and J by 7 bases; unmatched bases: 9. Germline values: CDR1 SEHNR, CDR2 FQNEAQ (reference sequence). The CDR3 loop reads CASSPGGGQFGELFF. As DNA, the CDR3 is TGTGCCAGCAGCCCCGGCGGGGGGCAATTCGGGGAGCTGTTTTTT. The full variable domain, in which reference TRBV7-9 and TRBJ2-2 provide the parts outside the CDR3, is DTGVSQNPRHKITKRGQNVTFRCDPISEHNRLYWYRQTLGQGPEFLTYFQNEAQLEKSRLLSDRFSAERPKGSFSTLEIQRTEQGDSAMYLCASSPGGGQFGELFFGEGSRLTVL.

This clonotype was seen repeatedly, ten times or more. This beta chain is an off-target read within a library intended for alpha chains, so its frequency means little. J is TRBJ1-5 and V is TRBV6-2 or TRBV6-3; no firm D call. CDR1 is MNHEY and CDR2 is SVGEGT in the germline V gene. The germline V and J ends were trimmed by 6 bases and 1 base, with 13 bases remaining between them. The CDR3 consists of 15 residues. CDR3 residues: CASRKDGPSNQPQHF. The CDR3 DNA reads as TGTGCCAGCAGAAAGGACGGACCAAGCAATCAGCCCCAGCATTTT.

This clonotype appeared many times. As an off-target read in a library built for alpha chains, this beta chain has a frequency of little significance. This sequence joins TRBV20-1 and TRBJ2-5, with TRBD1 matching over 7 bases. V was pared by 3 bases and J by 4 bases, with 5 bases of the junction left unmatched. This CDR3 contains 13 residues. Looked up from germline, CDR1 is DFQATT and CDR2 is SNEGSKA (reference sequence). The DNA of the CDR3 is TGCAGTGCTAGGGCGGCAGGGGGAGAGACCCAGTACTTC. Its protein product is CSARAAGGETQYF.

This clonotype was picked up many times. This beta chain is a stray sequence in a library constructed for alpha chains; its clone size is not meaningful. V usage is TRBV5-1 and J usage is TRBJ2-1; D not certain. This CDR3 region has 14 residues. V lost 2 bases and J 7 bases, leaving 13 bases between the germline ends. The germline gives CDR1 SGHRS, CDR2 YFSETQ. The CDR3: CASSLVPYTNEQFF. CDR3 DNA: TGCGCCAGCAGCTTAGTTCCCTACACAAATGAGCAGTTCTTC.

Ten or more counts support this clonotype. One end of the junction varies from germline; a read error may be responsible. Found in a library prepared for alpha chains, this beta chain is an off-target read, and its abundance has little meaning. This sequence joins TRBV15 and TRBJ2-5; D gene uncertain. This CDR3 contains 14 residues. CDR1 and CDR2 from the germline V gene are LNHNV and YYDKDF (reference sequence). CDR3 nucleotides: TGTGCCACCAGTAGAGAGCGAGTAGGGGAGACCCAGTACTTC. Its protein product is CATSRERVGETQYF.

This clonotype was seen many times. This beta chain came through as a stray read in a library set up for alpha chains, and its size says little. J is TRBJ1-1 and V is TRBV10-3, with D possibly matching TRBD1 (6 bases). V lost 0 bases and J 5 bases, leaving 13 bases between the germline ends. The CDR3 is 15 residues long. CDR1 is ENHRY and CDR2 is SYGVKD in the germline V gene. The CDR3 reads CAISESWGGPTEAFF. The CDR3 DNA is TGTGCCATCAGTGAGTCGTGGGGGGGGCCGACTGAAGCTTTCTTT.

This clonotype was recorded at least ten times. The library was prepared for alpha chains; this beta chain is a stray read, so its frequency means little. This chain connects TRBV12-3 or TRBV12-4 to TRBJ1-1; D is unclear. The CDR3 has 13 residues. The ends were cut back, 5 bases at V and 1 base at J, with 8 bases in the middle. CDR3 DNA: TGTGCCAGCAGTCGAGGACCGAACACTGAAGCTTTCTTT. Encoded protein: CASSRGPNTEAFF.

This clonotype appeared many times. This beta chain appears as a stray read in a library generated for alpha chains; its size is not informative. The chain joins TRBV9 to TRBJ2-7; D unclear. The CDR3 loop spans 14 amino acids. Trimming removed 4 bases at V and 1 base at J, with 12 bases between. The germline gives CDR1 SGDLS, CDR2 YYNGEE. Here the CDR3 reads CASSSEKGSYEQYF. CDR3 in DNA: TGTGCCAGCAGCTCCGAGAAGGGATCCTACGAGCAGTACTTC.

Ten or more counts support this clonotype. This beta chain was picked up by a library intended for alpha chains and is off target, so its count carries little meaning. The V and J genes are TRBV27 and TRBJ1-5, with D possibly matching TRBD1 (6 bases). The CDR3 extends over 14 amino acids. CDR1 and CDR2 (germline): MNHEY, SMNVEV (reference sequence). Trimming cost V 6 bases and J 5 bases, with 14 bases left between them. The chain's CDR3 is CASRLGQIDQPQHF. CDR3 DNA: TGTGCCAGCAGGTTAGGACAGATTGATCAGCCCCAGCATTTT.

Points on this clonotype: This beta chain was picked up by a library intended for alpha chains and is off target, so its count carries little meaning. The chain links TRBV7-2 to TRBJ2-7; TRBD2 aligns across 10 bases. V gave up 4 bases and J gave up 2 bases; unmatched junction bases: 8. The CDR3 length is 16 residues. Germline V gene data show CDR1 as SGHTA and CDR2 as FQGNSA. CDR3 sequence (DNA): TGTGCCAGCAGCTGGAGACCGGGACTAGCGACCTACGAGCAGTACTTC. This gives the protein CASSWRPGLATYEQYF.

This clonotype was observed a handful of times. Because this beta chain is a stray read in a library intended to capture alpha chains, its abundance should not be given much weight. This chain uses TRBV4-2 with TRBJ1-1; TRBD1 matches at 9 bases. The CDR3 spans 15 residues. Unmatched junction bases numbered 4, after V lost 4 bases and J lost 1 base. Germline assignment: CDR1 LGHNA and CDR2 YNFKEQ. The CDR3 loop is CASSPRDRANTEAFF. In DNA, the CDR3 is TGTGCCAGCAGCCCCCGGGACAGGGCGAACACTGAAGCTTTCTTT.

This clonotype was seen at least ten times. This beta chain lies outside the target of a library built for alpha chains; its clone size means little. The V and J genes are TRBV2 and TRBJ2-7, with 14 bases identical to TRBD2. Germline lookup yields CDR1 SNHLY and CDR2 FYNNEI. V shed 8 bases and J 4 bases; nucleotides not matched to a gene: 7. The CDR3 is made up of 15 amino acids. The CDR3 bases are TGTGCCAGCGAAGGACTAGCGGGGGGATCGTACGAGCAGTACTTC. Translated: CASEGLAGGSYEQYF.

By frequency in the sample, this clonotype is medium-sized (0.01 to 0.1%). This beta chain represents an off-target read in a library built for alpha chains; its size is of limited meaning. DNA of the CDR3: TGCAGTGCTAGAGATCCCCTCGGGCAAGAGACCCAGTACTTC. The encoded protein is CSARDPLGQETQYF. The rearrangement uses TRBV20-1 and TRBJ2-5, with unresolved D. CDR1 and CDR2 (germline): DFQATT, SNEGSKA (reference sequence). The germline V and J ends were trimmed by 0 bases and 2 bases, with 10 bases remaining between them. The CDR3 sequence is 14 residues long.

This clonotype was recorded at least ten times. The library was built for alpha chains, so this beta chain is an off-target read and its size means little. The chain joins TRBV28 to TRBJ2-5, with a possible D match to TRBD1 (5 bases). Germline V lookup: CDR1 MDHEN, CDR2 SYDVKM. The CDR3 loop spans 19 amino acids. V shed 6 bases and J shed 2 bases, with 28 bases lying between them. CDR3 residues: CASSRRNSWGLDLQETQYF. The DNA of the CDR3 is TGTGCCAGCAGCCGAAGAAACAGTTGGGGCCTAGACCTACAAGAGACCCAGTACTTC.

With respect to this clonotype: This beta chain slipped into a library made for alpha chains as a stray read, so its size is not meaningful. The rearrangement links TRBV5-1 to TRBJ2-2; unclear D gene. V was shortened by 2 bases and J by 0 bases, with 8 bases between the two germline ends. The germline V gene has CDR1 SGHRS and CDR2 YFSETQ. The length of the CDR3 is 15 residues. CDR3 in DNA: TGCGCCAGCAGCTTAGGTAGTGCGAACACCGGGGAGCTGTTTTTT. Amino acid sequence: CASSLGSANTGELFF.

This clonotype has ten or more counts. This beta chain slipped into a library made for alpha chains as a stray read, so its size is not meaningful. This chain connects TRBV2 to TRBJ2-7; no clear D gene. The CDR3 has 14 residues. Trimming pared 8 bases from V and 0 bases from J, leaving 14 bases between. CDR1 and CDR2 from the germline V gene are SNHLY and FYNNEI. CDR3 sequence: CASQARKSSYEQYF. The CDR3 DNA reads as TGTGCCAGCCAAGCGCGGAAGAGCTCCTACGAGCAGTACTTC.

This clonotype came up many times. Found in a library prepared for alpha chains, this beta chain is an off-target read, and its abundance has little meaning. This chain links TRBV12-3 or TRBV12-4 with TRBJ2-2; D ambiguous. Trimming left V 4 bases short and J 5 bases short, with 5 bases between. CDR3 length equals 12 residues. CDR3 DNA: TGTGCCAGCAGTTCCGGGACCGGGGAGCTGTTTTTT. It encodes CASSSGTGELFF.

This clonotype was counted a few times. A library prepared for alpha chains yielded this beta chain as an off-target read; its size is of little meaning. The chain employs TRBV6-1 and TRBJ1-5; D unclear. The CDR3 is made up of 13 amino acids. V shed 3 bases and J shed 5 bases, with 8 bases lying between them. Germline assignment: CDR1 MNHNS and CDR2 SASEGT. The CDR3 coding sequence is TGTGCCAGCAGTGATTCCACACATCAGCCCCAGCATTTT. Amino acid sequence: CASSDSTHQPQHF.